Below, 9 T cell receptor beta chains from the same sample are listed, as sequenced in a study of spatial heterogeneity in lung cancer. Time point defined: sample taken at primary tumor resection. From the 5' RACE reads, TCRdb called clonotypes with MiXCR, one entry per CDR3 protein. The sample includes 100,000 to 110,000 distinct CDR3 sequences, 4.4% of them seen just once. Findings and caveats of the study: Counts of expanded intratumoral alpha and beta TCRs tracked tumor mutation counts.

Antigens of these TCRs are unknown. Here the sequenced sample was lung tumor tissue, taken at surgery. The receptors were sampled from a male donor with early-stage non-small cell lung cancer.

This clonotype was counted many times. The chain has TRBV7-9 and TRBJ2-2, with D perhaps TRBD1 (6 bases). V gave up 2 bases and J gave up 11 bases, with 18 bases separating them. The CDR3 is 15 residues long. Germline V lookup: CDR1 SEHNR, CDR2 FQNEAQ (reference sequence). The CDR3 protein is CASSLSIIQGPELFF. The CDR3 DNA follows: TGTGCCAGCAGCTTATCGATTATACAGGGCCCTGAGCTGTTTTTT.

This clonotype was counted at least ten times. CDR3 in amino acids: CASSPSASGISDTQYF. CDR3 nucleotide sequence: TGTGCCAGCAGCCCCTCCGCTAGCGGGATCTCAGATACGCAGTATTTT. The chain has TRBV9 and TRBJ2-3, with 9 bases that match TRBD2. The CDR3 length is 16 residues. J lost 4 bases, V lost 4 bases, and 10 bases had no gene match. Germline CDR1 and CDR2: SGDLS and YYNGEE.

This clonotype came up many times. The CDR3 nucleotides are TGCAGCGTTGAGAGAGTTGAGGGGGAGCAGTACTTC. Translation: CSVERVEGEQYF. The chain has TRBV29-1 and TRBJ2-7, with D perhaps being TRBD1 or TRBD2 (5 bases each). The CDR3 has 12 amino acids. Looked up from germline, CDR1 is SQVTM and CDR2 is ANQGSEA. V shed 3 bases and J shed 7 bases, with 13 bases lying between them.

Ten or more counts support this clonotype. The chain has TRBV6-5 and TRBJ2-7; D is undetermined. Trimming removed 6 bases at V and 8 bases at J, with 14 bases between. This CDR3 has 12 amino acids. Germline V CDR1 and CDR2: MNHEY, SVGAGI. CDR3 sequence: CASSQSLGQQYF. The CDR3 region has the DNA TGTGCCAGCAGCCAGAGTTTGGGCCAGCAGTACTTC.

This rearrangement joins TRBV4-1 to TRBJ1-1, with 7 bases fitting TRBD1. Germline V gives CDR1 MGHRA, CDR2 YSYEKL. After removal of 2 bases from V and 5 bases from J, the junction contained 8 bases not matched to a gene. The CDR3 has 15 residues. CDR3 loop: CASSQRTGGQTEAFF. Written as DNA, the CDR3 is TGCGCCAGCAGCCAACGGACAGGAGGCCAAACTGAAGCTTTCTTT.

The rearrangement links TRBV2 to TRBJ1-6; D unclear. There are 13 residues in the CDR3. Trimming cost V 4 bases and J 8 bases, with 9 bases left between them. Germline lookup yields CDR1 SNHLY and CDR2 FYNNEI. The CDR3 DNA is TGTGCCAGCAGTGCCGGTGGAGATTCACCCCTCCACTTT. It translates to CASSAGGDSPLHF.

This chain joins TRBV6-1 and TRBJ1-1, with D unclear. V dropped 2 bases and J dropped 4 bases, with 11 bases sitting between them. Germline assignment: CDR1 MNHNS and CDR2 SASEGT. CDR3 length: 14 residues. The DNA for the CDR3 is TGTGCCAGCAGTGAATTGGTCTCAGTCACTGAAGCTTTCTTT. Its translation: CASSELVSVTEAFF.

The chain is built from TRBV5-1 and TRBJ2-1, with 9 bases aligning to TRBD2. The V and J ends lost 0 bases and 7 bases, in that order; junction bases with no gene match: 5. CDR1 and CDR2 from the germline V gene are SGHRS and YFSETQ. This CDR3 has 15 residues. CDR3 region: CASSLGGTSLNEQFF. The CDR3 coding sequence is TGCGCCAGCAGCTTGGGGGGGACTAGCTTAAATGAGCAGTTCTTC.

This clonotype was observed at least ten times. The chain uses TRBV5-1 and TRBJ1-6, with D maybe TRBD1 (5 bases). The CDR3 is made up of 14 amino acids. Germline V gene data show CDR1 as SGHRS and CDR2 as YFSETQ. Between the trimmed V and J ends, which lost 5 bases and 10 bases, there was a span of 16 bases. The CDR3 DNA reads TGCGCCAGCAGTTCCGGGACTCAGGAGTCACCCCTCCACTTT. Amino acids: CASSSGTQESPLHF.